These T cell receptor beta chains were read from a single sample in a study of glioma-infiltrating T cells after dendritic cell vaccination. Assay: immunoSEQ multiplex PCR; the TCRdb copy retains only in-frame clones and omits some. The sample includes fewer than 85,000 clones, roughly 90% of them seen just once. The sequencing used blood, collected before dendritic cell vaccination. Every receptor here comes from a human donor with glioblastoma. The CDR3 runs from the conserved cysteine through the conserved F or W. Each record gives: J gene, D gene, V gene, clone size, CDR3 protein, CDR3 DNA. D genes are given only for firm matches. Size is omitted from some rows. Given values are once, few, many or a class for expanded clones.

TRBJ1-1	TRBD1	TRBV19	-	CASSRRIQGAVNTEAFF	TGTGCCAGTAGTAGGAGGATCCAGGGGGCTGTGAACACTGAAGCTTTCTTT
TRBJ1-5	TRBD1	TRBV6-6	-	CASRDREYQPQHF	TGTGCCAGCAGAGACAGGGAGTATCAGCCCCAGCATTTT
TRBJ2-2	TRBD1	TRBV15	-	CATSRGVTGGANTGELFF	TGTGCCACCAGCAGAGGGGTTACAGGGGGTGCGAACACCGGGGAGCTGTTTTTT
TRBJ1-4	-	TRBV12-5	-	CASGMINTAALFF	TGTGCTAGTGGAATGATAAATACAGCTGCGTTGTTTTTT
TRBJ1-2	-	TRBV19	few	CASSIGIAGIHNYGYTF	TGTGCCAGTAGTATTGGGATTGCGGGAATTCATAACTATGGCTACACCTTC
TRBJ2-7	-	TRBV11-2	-	CASSINSYEQYF	TGTGCCAGCAGCATAAACAGCTACGAGCAGTACTTC
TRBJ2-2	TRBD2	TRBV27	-	CASSFRGGTLGELFF	TGTGCCAGCAGTTTTCGGGGGGGCACCCTTGGGGAGCTGTTTTTT
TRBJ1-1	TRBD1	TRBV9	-	CASSAYRGLGTEAFF	TGTGCCAGCAGCGCGTACAGGGGGTTGGGCACTGAAGCTTTCTTT
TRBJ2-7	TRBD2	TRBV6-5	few	CASSYSVAGTYEQYF	TGTGCCAGCAGTTACTCGGTAGCGGGCACCTACGAGCAGTACTTC
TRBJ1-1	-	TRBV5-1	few	CASSLGGRGTEAFF	TGCGCCAGCAGCTTGGGGGGGCGAGGGACTGAAGCTTTCTTT
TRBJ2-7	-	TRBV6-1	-	CASSAQGFYEQYF	TGTGCCAGCAGTGCCCAGGGGTTTTACGAGCAGTACTTC
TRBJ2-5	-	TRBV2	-	CASSETGEGETQYF	TGTGCCAGCAGTGAAACAGGTGAAGGGGAGACCCAGTACTTC
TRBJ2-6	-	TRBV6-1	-	CASSEVVLNSGANVLTF	TGTGCCAGCAGTGAAGTCGTTTTAAATTCTGGGGCCAACGTCCTGACTTTC
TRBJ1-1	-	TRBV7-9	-	CASSLPGRGAFF	TGTGCCAGCAGCTTACCGGGTAGAGGAGCTTTCTTT
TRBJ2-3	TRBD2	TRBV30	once	CAWSTRSNSGSTDTQYF	TGTGCCTGGAGTACTAGGTCGAATAGCGGGAGCACAGATACGCAGTATTTT
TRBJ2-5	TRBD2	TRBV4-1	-	CASSQDQGLVETQYF	TGCGCCAGCAGCCAAGATCAGGGACTAGTGGAGACCCAGTACTTC
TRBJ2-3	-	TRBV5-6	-	CASSLTTDTQYF	TGTGCCAGCAGCCTGACTACAGATACGCAGTATTTT
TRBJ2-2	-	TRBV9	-	CASSVERGIVNTGELFF	TGTGCCAGCAGCGTAGAAAGGGGGATAGTGAACACCGGGGAGCTGTTTTTT
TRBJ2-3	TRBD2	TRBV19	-	CASSMMGLAGLKTDTQYF	TGTGCCAGTAGTATGATGGGACTAGCGGGACTAAAGACAGATACGCAGTATTTT
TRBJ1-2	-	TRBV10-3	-	CAITQGVQGGGYTF	TGTGCCATCACCCAAGGGGTACAGGGTGGTGGCTACACCTTC
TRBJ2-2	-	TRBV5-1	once	CASSSGQSTGELFF	TGCGCCAGCAGCTCGGGACAATCAACCGGGGAGCTGTTTTTT
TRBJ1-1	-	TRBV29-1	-	CSAGENTEAFF	TGCAGCGCCGGGGAAAACACTGAAGCTTTCTTT
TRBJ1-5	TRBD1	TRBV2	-	CASNGQGNNQPQHF	TGTGCCAGCAACGGACAGGGGAACAATCAGCCCCAGCATTTT
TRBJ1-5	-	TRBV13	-	CASSASQGNQPQHF	TGTGCCAGCAGCGCCTCTCAGGGGAATCAGCCCCAGCATTTT
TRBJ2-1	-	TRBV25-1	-	CASSETPVDEQFF	TGTGCCAGCAGTGAAACTCCGGTCGATGAGCAGTTCTTC
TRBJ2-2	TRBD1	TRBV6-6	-	CASSPPGQGNTGELFF	TGTGCCAGCAGCCCTCCGGGACAGGGAAACACCGGGGAGCTGTTTTTT
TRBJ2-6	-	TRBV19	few	CASSPVGANVLTF	TGTGCCAGTAGTCCCGTCGGGGCCAACGTCCTGACTTTC
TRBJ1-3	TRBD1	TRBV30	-	CAWRPVGQAFSTIYF	TGTGCCTGGAGGCCTGTGGGACAGGCGTTTAGCACCATATATTTT
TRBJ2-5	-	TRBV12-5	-	CASARDSNPTETQYF	TGTGCTAGTGCCCGGGACTCCAACCCCACGGAGACCCAGTACTTC
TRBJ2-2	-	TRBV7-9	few	CASSRWEEPNTGELFF	TGTGCCAGCAGCCGCTGGGAGGAACCGAACACCGGGGAGCTGTTTTTT
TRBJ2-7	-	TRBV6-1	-	CASSVLTGQTYEQYF	TGTGCCAGCAGTGTATTGACAGGTCAGACCTACGAGCAGTACTTC
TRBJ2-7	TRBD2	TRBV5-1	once	CASSGIGSGSYEQYF	TGCGCCAGCAGCGGCATAGGTAGCGGGAGTTACGAGCAGTACTTC
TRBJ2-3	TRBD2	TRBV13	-	CASSLILLGSGRSDTDTQYF	TGTGCCAGCAGCTTAATCCTGCTGGGTAGCGGGAGATCGGACACAGATACGCAGTATTTT
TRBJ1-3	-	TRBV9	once	CASSTTQASGNTIYF	TGTGCCAGCAGCACCACACAGGCTTCTGGAAACACCATATATTTT
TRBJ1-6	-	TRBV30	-	CARGTPGHPPLHF	TGTGCCAGAGGTACTCCGGGACATCCACCCCTCCACTTT
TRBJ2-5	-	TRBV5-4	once	CASSSTTEQETQYF	TGTGCCAGCAGCTCAACGACAGAGCAAGAGACCCAGTACTTC
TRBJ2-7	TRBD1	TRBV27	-	CASSKQGFSYEQYF	TGTGCCAGCAGTAAACAGGGGTTCTCCTACGAGCAGTACTTC
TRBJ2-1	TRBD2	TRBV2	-	CASSVYDSLAGGYNEQFF	TGTGCCAGCAGTGTCTACGACTCTCTAGCGGGGGGCTACAATGAGCAGTTCTTC